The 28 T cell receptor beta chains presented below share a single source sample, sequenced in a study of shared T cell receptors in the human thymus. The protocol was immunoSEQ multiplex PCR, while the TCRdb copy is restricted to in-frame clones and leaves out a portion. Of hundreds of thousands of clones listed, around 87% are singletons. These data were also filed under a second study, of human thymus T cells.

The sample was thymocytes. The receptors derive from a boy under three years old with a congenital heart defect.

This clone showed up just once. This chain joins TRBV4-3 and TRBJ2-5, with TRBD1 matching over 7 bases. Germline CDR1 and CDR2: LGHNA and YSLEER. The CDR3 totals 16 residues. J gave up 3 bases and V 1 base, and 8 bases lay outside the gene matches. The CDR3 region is CASSQVARQGEETQYF. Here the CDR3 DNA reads TGCGCCAGCAGCCAAGTTGCTCGACAGGGAGAAGAGACCCAGTACTTC.

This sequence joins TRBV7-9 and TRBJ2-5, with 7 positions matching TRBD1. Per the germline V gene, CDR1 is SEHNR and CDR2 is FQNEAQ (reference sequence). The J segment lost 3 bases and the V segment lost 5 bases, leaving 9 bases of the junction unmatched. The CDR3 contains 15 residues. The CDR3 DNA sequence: TGTGCCAGCAGCCAAGACCGGACAGGCGAAGAGACCCAGTACTTC. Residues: CASSQDRTGEETQYF.

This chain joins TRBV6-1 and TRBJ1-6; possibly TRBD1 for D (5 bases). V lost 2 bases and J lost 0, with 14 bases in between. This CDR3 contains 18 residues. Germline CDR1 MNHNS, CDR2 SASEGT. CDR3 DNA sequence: TGTGCCAGCAGTGAAAGGAACGGGGGAAGCTCCTATAATTCACCCCTCCACTTT. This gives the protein CASSERNGGSSYNSPLHF.

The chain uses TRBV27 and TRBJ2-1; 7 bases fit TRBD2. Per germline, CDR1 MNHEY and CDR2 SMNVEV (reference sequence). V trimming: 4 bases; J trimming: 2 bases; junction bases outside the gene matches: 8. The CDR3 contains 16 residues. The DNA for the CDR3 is TGTGCCAGCAGTTCGAGGGCTAGCGGACCCTACAATGAGCAGTTCTTC. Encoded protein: CASSSRASGPYNEQFF.

The CDR3: CASSQATANRSYNEQFF. The CDR3 DNA sequence: TGCGCCAGCAGCCAAGCGACAGCAAATAGGTCCTACAATGAGCAGTTCTTC. V usage is TRBV4-3 and J usage is TRBJ2-1; tentative D call: TRBD1 (5 bases). The CDR3 sequence is 17 residues long. V lost 1 base to trimming and J lost 1 base, with 14 bases between them. In germline, CDR1 is LGHNA, CDR2 YSLEER.

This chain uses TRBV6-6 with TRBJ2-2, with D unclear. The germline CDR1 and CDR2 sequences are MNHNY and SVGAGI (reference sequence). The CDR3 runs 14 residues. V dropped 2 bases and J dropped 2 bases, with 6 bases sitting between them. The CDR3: CASSYIRNTGELFF. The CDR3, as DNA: TGTGCCAGCAGTTACATCAGAAACACCGGGGAGCTGTTTTTT.

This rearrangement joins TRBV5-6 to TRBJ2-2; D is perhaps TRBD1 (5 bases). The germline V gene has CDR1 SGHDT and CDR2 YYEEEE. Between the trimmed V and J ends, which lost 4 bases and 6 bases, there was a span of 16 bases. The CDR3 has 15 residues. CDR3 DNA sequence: TGTGCCAGCAGCCCCAGGGCCAATGTCTCCGGGGAGCTGTTTTTT. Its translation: CASSPRANVSGELFF.

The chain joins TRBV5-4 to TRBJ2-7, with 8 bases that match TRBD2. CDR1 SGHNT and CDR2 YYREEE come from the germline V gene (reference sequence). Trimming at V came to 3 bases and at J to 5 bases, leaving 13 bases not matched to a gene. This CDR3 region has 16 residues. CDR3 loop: CASSSGAKIAGHEQYF. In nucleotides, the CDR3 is TGTGCCAGCAGCTCCGGGGCGAAAATAGCGGGGCACGAGCAGTACTTC.

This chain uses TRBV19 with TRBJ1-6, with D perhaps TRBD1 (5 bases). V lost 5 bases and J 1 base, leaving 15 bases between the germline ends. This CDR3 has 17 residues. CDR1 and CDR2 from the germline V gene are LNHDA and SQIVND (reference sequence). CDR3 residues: CASSARVVGSYNSPLHF. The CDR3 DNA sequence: TGTGCCAGTAGTGCCAGGGTTGTTGGATCCTATAATTCACCCCTCCACTTT.

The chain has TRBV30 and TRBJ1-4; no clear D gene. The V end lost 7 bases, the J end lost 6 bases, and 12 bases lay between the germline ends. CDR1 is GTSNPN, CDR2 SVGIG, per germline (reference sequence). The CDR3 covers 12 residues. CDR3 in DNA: TGTGCCTCCAAGGGAGGTGATGAAAAACTGTTTTTT. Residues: CASKGGDEKLFF. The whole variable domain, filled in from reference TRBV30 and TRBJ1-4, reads SQTIHQWPATLVQPVGSPLSLECTVEGTSNPNLYWYRQAAGRGLQLLFYSVGIGQISSEVPQNLSASRPQDRQFILSSKKLLLSDSGFYLCASKGGDEKLFFGSGTQLSVL.

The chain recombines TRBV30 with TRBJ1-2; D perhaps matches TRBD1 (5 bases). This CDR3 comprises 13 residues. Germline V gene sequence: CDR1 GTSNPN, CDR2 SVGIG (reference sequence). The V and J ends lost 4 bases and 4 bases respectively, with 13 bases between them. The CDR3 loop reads CAWNYLGPYGYTF. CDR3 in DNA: TGTGCCTGGAATTATTTGGGGCCCTATGGCTACACCTTC.

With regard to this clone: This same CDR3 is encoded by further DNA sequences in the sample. CDR3 loop: CASSPGQGNQPQHF. The CDR3, as DNA: TGTGCCAGCAGCCCTGGGCAGGGGAATCAGCCCCAGCATTTT. The V and J genes are TRBV6-5 and TRBJ1-5; D is possibly TRBD1 (6 bases). The CDR3 runs 14 residues. CDR1 MNHEY and CDR2 SVGAGI come from the germline V gene. Trimming took off 6 bases at V and 4 bases at J, with 13 bases between the two ends.

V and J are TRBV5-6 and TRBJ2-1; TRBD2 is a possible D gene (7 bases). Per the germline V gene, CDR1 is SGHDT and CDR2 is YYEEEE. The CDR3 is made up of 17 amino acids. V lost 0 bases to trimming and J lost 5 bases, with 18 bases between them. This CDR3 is CASSLVFWAGADNEQFF. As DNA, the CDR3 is TGTGCCAGCAGCTTGGTGTTTTGGGCGGGGGCCGACAATGAGCAGTTCTTC.

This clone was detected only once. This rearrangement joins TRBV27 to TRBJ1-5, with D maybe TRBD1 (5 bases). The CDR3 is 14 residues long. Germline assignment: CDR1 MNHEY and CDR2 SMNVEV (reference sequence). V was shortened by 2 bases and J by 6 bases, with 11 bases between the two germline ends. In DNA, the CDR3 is TGTGCCAGCAGTTTACAGGGCCGCAGTCAGCCCCAGCATTTT. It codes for CASSLQGRSQPQHF.

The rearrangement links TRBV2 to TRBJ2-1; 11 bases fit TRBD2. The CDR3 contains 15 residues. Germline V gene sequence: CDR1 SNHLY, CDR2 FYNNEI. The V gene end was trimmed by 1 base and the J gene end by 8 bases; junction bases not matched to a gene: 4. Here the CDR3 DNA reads TGTGCCAGCAGTGAAGGTAGCGGGAGGGGGTATGAGCAGTTCTTC. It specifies CASSEGSGRGYEQFF.

CDR3 DNA sequence: TGTGCCAGCAGTGGTAAAACAGGGAACCAGCCCCAGCATTTT. It translates to CASSGKTGNQPQHF. This chain joins TRBV6-1 and TRBJ1-5; D might be TRBD1 (6 bases). Germline V gene data show CDR1 as MNHNS and CDR2 as SASEGT. V lost 4 bases, J lost 7 bases, and 14 bases lay in between. The CDR3 is 14 residues long.

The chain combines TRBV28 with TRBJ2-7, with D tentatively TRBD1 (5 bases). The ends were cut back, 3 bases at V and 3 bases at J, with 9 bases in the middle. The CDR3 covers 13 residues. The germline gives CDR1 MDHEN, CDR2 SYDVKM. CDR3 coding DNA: TGTGCCAGCAGTTTGTGTCAGGGCTACGAGCAGTACTTC. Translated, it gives CASSLCQGYEQYF. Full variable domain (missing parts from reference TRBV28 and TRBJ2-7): DVKVTQSSRYLVKRTGEKVFLECVQDMDHENMFWYRQDPGLGLRLIYFSYDVKMKEKGDIPEGYSVSREKKERFSLILESASTNQTSMYLCASSLCQGYEQYFGPGTRLTVT.

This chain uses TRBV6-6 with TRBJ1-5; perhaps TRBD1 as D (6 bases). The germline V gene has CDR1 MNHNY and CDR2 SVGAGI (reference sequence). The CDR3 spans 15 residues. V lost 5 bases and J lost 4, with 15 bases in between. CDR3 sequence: CASSGSTGPNQPQHF. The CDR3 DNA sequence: TGTGCCAGCAGTGGCTCGACAGGACCAAATCAGCCCCAGCATTTT.

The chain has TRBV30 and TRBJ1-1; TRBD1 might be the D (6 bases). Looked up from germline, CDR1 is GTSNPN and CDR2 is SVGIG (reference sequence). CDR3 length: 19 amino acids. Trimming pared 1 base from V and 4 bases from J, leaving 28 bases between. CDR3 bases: TGTGCCTGGAGTGACTGTACCCCCTCATCTAGACAGGAGCTCACTGAAGCTTTCTTT. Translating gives CAWSDCTPSSRQELTEAFF.

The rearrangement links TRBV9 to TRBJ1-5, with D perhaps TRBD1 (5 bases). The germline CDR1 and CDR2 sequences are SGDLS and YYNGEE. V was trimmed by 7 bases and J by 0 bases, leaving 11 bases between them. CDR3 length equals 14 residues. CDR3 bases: TGTGCCAGCGCGGGGCGTTATAGCAATCAGCCCCAGCATTTT. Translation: CASAGRYSNQPQHF. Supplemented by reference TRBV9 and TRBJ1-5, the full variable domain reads DSGVTQTPKHLITATGQRVTLRCSPRSGDLSVYWYQQSLDQGLQFLIQYYNGEERAKGNILERFSAQQFPDLHSELNLSSLELGDSALYFCASAGRYSNQPQHFGDGTRLSIL.

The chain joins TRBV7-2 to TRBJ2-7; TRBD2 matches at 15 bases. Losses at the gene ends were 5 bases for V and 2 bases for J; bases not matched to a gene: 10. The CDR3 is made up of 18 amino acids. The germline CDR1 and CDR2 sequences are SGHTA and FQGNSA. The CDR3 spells CASSRGLAGGGRTYEQYF. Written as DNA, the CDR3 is TGTGCCAGCAGCCGGGGACTAGCGGGAGGTGGTCGGACCTACGAGCAGTACTTC.

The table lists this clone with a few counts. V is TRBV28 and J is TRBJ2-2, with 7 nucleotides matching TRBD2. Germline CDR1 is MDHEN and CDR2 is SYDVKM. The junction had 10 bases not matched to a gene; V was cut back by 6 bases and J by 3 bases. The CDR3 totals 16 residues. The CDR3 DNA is TGTGCCAGCAGCCGCTTTGGGGGGGTAGACACCGGGGAGCTGTTTTTT. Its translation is CASSRFGGVDTGELFF.

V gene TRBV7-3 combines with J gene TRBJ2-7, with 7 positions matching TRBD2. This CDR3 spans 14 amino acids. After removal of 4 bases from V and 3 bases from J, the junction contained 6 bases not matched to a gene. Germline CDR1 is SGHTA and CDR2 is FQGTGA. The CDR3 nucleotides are TGTGCCAGCAGCTCGGGAGCGGGGAGCTACGAGCAGTACTTC. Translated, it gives CASSSGAGSYEQYF.

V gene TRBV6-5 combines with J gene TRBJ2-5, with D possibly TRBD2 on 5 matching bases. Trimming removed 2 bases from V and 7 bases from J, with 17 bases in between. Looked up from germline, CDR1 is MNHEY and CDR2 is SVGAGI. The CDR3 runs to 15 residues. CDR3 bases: TGTGCCAGCAGTTACCAAGGGAGCCCACGCGGGACCCAGTACTTC. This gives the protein CASSYQGSPRGTQYF.

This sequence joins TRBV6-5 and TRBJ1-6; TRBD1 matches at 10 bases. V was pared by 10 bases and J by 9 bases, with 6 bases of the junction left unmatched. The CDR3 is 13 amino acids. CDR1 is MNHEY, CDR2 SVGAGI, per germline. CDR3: CAIHRDRGSPLHF. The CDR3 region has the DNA TGTGCCATACACCGGGACAGGGGTTCACCCCTCCACTTT.

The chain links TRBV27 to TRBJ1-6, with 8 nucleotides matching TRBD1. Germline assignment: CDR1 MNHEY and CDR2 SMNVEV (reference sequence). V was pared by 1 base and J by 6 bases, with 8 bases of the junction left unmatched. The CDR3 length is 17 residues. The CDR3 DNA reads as TGTGCCAGCAGTTTATTTGGTGGGGGGACAGGTAATTCACCCCTCCACTTT. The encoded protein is CASSLFGGGTGNSPLHF.

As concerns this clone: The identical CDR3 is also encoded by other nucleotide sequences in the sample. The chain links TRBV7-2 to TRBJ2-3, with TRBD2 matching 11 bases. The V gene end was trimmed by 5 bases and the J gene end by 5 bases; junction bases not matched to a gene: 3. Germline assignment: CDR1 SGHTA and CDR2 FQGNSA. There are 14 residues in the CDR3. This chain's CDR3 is CASSHGTSGDTQYF. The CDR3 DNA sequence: TGTGCCAGCAGCCATGGGACTAGCGGAGATACGCAGTATTTT.

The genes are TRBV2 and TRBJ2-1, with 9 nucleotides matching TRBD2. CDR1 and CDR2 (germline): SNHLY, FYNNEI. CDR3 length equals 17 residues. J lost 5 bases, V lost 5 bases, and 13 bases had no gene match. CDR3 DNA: TGTGCCAGCAGTCCCGGTCGACTAGCGGTGGGCCACAATGAGCAGTTCTTC. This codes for CASSPGRLAVGHNEQFF.